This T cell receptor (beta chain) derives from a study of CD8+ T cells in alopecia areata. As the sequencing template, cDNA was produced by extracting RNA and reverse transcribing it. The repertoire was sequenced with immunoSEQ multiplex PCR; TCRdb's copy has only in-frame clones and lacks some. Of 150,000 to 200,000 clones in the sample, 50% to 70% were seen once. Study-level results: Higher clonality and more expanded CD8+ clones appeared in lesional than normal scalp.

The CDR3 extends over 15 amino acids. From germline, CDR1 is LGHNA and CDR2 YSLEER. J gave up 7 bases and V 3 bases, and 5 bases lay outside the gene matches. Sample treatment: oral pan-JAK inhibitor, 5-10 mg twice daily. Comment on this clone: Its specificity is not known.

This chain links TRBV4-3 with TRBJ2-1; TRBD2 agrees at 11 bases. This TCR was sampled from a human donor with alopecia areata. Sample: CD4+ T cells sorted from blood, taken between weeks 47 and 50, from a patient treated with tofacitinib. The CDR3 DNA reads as TGCGCCAGCAGCCAGCTAGCGGGGGGTGCGAATGAGCAGTTCTTC. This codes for CASSQLAGGANEQFF.